This T cell receptor beta chain emerged from a study of blood T cell repertoires in COVID-19. On the study more broadly: Samples came from the United States, Italy and Spain, spanning acute and convalescent COVID-19. T cells, B-cell-depleted T cells, or PBMCs supplied cDNA or gDNA.

Only in-frame clones appear in the TCRdb table, and some are missing; sequencing was by immunoSEQ multiplex PCR. The sample contains roughly 100,000 clones, over 75% of which appear only once. The sequenced sample was peripheral blood. The receptor's source is a human donor in a cohort sampled during active COVID-19.

The CDR3 nucleotides are TGTGCCAGCAGCTTGACTAGCGCGAACACCGGGGAGCTGTTTTTT. As protein: CASSLTSANTGELFF. The chain is built from TRBV7-8 and TRBJ2-2; TRBD2 aligns across 8 bases. Trimming at V came to 3 bases and at J to 0 bases, leaving 0 bases not matched to a gene. This CDR3 spans 15 amino acids. Germline loops: CDR1 SGHVS, CDR2 FQNEAQ.